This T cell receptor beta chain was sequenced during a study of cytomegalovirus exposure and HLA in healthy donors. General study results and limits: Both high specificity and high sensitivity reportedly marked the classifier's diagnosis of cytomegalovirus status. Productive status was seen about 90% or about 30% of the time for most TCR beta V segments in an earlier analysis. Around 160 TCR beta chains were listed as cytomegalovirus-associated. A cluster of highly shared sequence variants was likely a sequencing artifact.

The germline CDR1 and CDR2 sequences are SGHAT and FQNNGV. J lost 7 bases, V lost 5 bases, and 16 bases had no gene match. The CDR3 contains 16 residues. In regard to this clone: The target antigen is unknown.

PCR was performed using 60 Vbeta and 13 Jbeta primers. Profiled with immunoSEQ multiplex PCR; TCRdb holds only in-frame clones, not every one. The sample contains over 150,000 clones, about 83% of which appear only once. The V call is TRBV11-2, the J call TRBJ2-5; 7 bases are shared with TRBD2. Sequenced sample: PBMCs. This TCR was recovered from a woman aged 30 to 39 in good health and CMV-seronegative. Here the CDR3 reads CASSTYWTREIATQYF. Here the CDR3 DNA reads TGTGCCAGCAGCACCTACTGGACTAGGGAAATTGCGACCCAGTACTTC.